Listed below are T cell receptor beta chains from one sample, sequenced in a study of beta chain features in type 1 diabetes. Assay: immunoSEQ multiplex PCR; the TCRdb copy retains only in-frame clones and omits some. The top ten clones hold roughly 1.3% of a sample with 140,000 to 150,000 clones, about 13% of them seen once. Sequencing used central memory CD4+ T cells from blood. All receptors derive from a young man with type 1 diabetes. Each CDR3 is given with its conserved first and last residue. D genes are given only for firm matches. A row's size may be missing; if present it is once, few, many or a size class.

TGTGCCAGCAGCGTAGCGGCAAGGGGGGACTACCAAGAGACCCAGTACTTC CASSVAARGDYQETQYF TRBJ2-5 17 TRBV9 . few
TGTGCCAGCAGCCAGAGCGGGAAGACCTACAATGAGCAGTTCTTC CASSQSGKTYNEQFF TRBJ2-1 15 TRBV7-9 TRBD2 few
TGTGCCAGCAGCCTTCCGGGGAATGAGCAGTTCTTC CASSLPGNEQFF TRBJ2-1 12 TRBV28 . many
TGTGCCAGCAGCGTCACAGGGCGGTTTGACAATGAGCAGTTCTTC CASSVTGRFDNEQFF TRBJ2-1 15 TRBV9 . few
TGTGCCTGGAGTGGGGGCAGGGGCGATGGTAATCAGCCCCAGCATTTT CAWSGGRGDGNQPQHF TRBJ1-5 16 TRBV30 . .
TGTGCTAGCAGCCCCGGGAGGTCGGACACCATATATTTT CASSPGRSDTIYF TRBJ1-3 13 TRBV7-7 . .
TGTGCCAGCAAGACTAGCGGGGAAAATGAGCAGTTCTTC CASKTSGENEQFF TRBJ2-1 13 TRBV7-9 TRBD2 many
TGTGCCAGCAGCCCCCGTCCAGGGACGGGCACTGAAGCTTTCTTT CASSPRPGTGTEAFF TRBJ1-1 15 TRBV7-3 . .
TGCGCCAGCAGCTCCGGACAGCCGAACACTGAAGCTTTCTTT CASSSGQPNTEAFF TRBJ1-1 14 TRBV5-1 . few
TGTGCCAGCAGTAGGGGCCCTATGGAAAAACTGTTTTTT CASSRGPMEKLFF TRBJ1-4 13 TRBV25-1 . .
TGTGCCAGCAGCACCTGGAACACTGAAGCTTTCTTT CASSTWNTEAFF TRBJ1-1 12 TRBV7-9 . few
TGCGCCAGCAGCCAAGCCCAGACAGGTTGGGAAAAACTGTTTTTT CASSQAQTGWEKLFF TRBJ1-4 15 TRBV4-1 . few
TGTGCCAGCAGTTCGCAAGGGGCCTATGGCTACACCTTC CASSSQGAYGYTF TRBJ1-2 13 TRBV27 . few
TGTGCCAGTTGCTCGGACAGCCTCAGGGATGGCTACACCTTC CASCSDSLRDGYTF TRBJ1-2 14 TRBV18 . .
TGTGCCAGCAGCGCCACTAGCGGGGTGTATCATGAGCAGTTCTTC CASSATSGVYHEQFF TRBJ2-1 15 TRBV5-4 TRBD2 many
TGCAGCGTTGAACCAGGACAGGGCCTCGAGCAGTACTTC CSVEPGQGLEQYF TRBJ2-7 13 TRBV29-1 TRBD1 .
TGTGCCTGGGGATACCGCAGGGACGGCCAGCCCCAGCATTTT CAWGYRRDGQPQHF TRBJ1-5 14 TRBV30 . .
TGTGCCAGCAGTCCGCCGGGGACAGGGTTCCACGAGCAGTACTTC CASSPPGTGFHEQYF TRBJ2-7 15 TRBV6-6 TRBD1 .
TGCGCCAGCAGCCGCTTGGGGAACACTGAAGCTTTCTTT CASSRLGNTEAFF TRBJ1-1 13 TRBV4-1 . .
TGCGCCAGCAGCCAGGCAGGGACTCTGAATTCACCCCTCCACTTT CASSQAGTLNSPLHF TRBJ1-6 15 TRBV4-1 . few
TGTGCCACCAGCAGAGGGACAGATATTGGCTACACCTTC CATSRGTDIGYTF TRBJ1-2 13 TRBV15 . .
TGTGCCAGCAGCGCCGAGCACTCTGGAAACACCATATATTTT CASSAEHSGNTIYF TRBJ1-3 14 TRBV9 . .
TGTGCCAGCAGCAAAGCGCCGGACAGGGATGATGGGAACACTGAAGCTTTCTTT CASSKAPDRDDGNTEAFF TRBJ1-1 18 TRBV21-1 . .
TGTGCCAGCAGGACGTCTGGCTTTAAAAGAGATCCTGAAGCTTTCTTT CASRTSGFKRDPEAFF TRBJ1-1 16 TRBV28 . many
TGTGCCAGCAGCGTAGGGGACAGGGTGGGCAATCAGCCCCAGCATTTT CASSVGDRVGNQPQHF TRBJ1-5 16 TRBV9 TRBD1 few
TGTGCCAGCAGCATCCTTGTCTCGTTGGTAGCTAACTATGGCTACACCTTC CASSILVSLVANYGYTF TRBJ1-2 17 TRBV10-3 . few
TGCGCCAGCAGTGAGTCTAATCAGCCCCAGCATTTT CASSESNQPQHF TRBJ1-5 12 TRBV10-1 . .
TGTGCCTCCGGGATCACTGAAGCTTTCTTT CASGITEAFF TRBJ1-1 10 TRBV6-5 . few
TGTGCCAGCAGTTTCCAGGGGGTGATGAACACTGAAGCTTTCTTT CASSFQGVMNTEAFF TRBJ1-1 15 TRBV28 TRBD1 .
TGTGCCAGCTCCTCAGTCGAGGGCCGGGAGGCTTTCTTT CASSSVEGREAFF TRBJ1-1 13 TRBV18 . .
TGCGCCAGCAGTCCTGAAAGCAGTGCCGGGGAGCTGTTTTTT CASSPESSAGELFF TRBJ2-2 14 TRBV5-1 . .
TGTGCCAGCAGCCAACAGCCGACAGTCATGAACACTGAAGCTTTCTTT CASSQQPTVMNTEAFF TRBJ1-1 16 TRBV7-8 . .
TGCGCCAGCAGCTTGGATAGCGGTAGCTCCTACAATGAGCAGTTCTTC CASSLDSGSSYNEQFF TRBJ2-1 16 TRBV5-1 . .
TGTGCCAGCAGTTACTTTACATCAGGAGGCTACACCTTC CASSYFTSGGYTF TRBJ1-2 13 TRBV6-5 . .
TGTGCCACCAGCAGTGATCTAAGCCTGGGCCAGGGGAACACTGAAGCTTTCTTT CATSSDLSLGQGNTEAFF TRBJ1-1 18 TRBV15 . few
TGCAGCGTTGAATCATCGAGGGGCGCTTCTGGCTACACCTTC CSVESSRGASGYTF TRBJ1-2 14 TRBV29-1 . .
TGTGCCAGCAGTTACCGTAATTACGAGCAGTACTTC CASSYRNYEQYF TRBJ2-7 12 TRBV6-6 . .
TGTGCCAGCAGTTACCGGACAGGGGGCGGTGAAAAACTGTTTTTT CASSYRTGGGEKLFF TRBJ1-4 15 TRBV6-5 TRBD1 .
TGTGCCTGGAGTGGGGGGAAGTGGGCTGAAGCTTTCTTT CAWSGGKWAEAFF TRBJ1-1 13 TRBV30 . few
TGTGCCAGCAGTTCACCGCAGGGCGATGGGGCCAACGTCCTGACTTTC CASSSPQGDGANVLTF TRBJ2-6 16 TRBV2 . few
TGTGCCAGCAGTCGACAGGGGAACTATGGCTACACCTTC CASSRQGNYGYTF TRBJ1-2 13 TRBV6-5 TRBD1 few
TGTGCCAGCAGCCCACAAGCGACAGGGCCCTATGGCTACACCTTC CASSPQATGPYGYTF TRBJ1-2 15 TRBV7-9 TRBD1 few
TGTGCCAGCAGCCAAGAGACCGGGCGGCTTAGCTCCTACAATGAGCAGTTCTTC CASSQETGRLSSYNEQFF TRBJ2-1 18 TRBV4-2 . few
TGTGCCAGCAGCTCATCCGTGGCAGGGAAGAACACTGAAGCTTTCTTT CASSSSVAGKNTEAFF TRBJ1-1 16 TRBV7-2 . .
TGTGCCAGCAGCTTAAAACGGAACACTGAAGCTTTCTTT CASSLKRNTEAFF TRBJ1-1 13 TRBV11-2 . few
TGTGCCACCAGCAGAGATAAGTGGGATACGCAGTATTTT CATSRDKWDTQYF TRBJ2-3 13 TRBV15 . few
TGTGCCTGGAGTGGCAGCGGTAATCAGCCCCAGCATTTT CAWSGSGNQPQHF TRBJ1-5 13 TRBV30 . .
TGTGCCAGCAGCCTCCGCAGGGACTATGGCTACACCTTC CASSLRRDYGYTF TRBJ1-2 13 TRBV5-4 . few
TGTGCCAGCCTGGACAGTAAGAACACTGAAGCTTTCTTT CASLDSKNTEAFF TRBJ1-1 13 TRBV6-5 . .